A selection of T cell receptor beta chains follows, all from one sample in a study of shared clonotypes between healthy human individuals. Profiled with immunoSEQ multiplex PCR; TCRdb holds only in-frame clones, not every one. The sample includes roughly 1,600,000 clones, 98% seen only once; the top ten take roughly 0.35%. The sequencing sample was made of naive CD4+ T cells sorted from blood. The receptors derive from a man aged 25-45 years in good health. CDR3s include the opening cysteine and the closing phenylalanine or tryptophan. D genes are given only for firm matches. Size is omitted from some rows. Given values are once, few, many or a class for expanded clones.

CDR3aa,CDR3nt,v_gene,abundance,d_gene,j_gene
CASTNDWGAGEYEQYF,TGTGCCAGCACCAACGATTGGGGGGCGGGAGAATACGAGCAGTACTTC,TRBV7-2,-,-,TRBJ2-7
CASSVGNARENIQYF,TGCGCCAGCAGCGTGGGGAACGCGCGGGAAAACATTCAGTACTTC,TRBV5-1,-,-,TRBJ2-4
CASSEFSGSIDTQYF,TGTGCCAGCAGCGAATTTAGCGGGAGCATAGATACGCAGTATTTT,TRBV5-4,-,TRBD2,TRBJ2-3
CASSQASEQYF,TGTGCCAGCAGCCAGGCGAGCGAGCAGTACTTC,TRBV7-2,-,-,TRBJ2-7
CSVAGRLTTPNYGYTF,TGCAGCGTTGCCGGCAGACTCACAACTCCTAACTATGGCTACACCTTC,TRBV29-1,-,-,TRBJ1-2
CASSPTEGPLNQPQHF,TGCGCCAGCAGCCCTACGGAGGGGCCTCTAAATCAGCCCCAGCATTTT,TRBV5-1,-,-,TRBJ1-5
CASSSGTGAKGNTIYF,TGTGCCAGCAGCTCAGGGACAGGAGCTAAGGGAAACACCATATATTTT,TRBV7-9,-,TRBD1,TRBJ1-3
CASSGTRGLEQYF,TGTGCCAGCAGTGGGACTAGGGGGTTGGAGCAGTACTTC,TRBV27,-,TRBD2,TRBJ2-7
CATSSGGSLTDTQYF,TGTGCCACCAGCAGTGGCGGGAGTTTAACAGATACGCAGTATTTT,TRBV15,-,TRBD2,TRBJ2-3
CASSIRGRNYEQYF,TGTGCCAGTAGTATACGGGGCCGGAACTACGAGCAGTACTTC,TRBV19,-,-,TRBJ2-7
CASSLEGTVGGSYEQYF,TGTGCCAGCAGCTTGGAAGGGACAGTTGGGGGAAGTTACGAGCAGTACTTC,TRBV5-4,-,TRBD1,TRBJ2-7
CASRKTGGQETQYF,TGTGCCAGCAGAAAGACAGGGGGCCAGGAGACCCAGTACTTC,TRBV25-1,-,TRBD1,TRBJ2-5
CASSQVGQGLPQHF,TGCGCCAGCAGCCAAGTGGGGCAGGGGCTGCCCCAGCATTTT,TRBV4-1,-,-,TRBJ1-5
CASSGTSDTGELFF,TGTGCCAGCAGCGGGACTAGCGACACCGGGGAGCTGTTTTTT,TRBV9,-,TRBD2,TRBJ2-2
CASTLRGTGELFF,TGTGCCAGCACCCTGAGGGGGACCGGGGAGCTGTTTTTT,TRBV7-9,-,-,TRBJ2-2
CASSLFLGQVLPYNEQFF,TGTGCCAGCAGCCTCTTCCTGGGGCAGGTTCTCCCCTACAATGAGCAGTTCTTC,TRBV5-6,-,-,TRBJ2-1
CASSSYAGVNQPQHF,TGTGCCAGCAGCTCCTATGCAGGTGTGAATCAGCCCCAGCATTTT,TRBV7-3,-,-,TRBJ1-5
CASSPRPHSSDTQYF,TGTGCCAGCAGCCCACGGCCGCATAGCTCAGATACGCAGTATTTT,TRBV7-9,-,-,TRBJ2-3
CASSLGTSGILQYF,TGCGCCAGCTCGCTCGGGACTAGCGGGATTCTTCAGTACTTC,TRBV5-1,-,TRBD2,TRBJ2-7
CASSRGTGRTDTQYF,TGTGCCAGCAGCCGAGGGACAGGACGCACAGATACGCAGTATTTT,TRBV11-2,-,TRBD1,TRBJ2-3
CASSPRTGAEETQYF,TGCGCCAGCAGCCCAAGGACAGGGGCGGAAGAGACCCAGTACTTC,TRBV5-1,once,TRBD1,TRBJ2-5
CASSGGQTYEQYF,TGTGCCAGCAGCGGAGGACAGACCTACGAGCAGTACTTC,TRBV6-1,-,-,TRBJ2-7
CASSFSPRGFYEQYF,TGTGCCAGCAGTTTTTCGCCCAGGGGATTCTACGAGCAGTACTTC,TRBV28,-,-,TRBJ2-7
CAISGGTGGDQPQHF,TGTGCCATCAGTGGGGGGACAGGGGGCGATCAGCCCCAGCATTTT,TRBV10-3,once,TRBD1,TRBJ1-5
CASSPRDSSYNEQFF,TGCGCCAGCAGCCCCCGGGACAGCTCCTACAATGAGCAGTTCTTC,TRBV5-1,-,TRBD1,TRBJ2-1
CARSSGNTIYF,TGTGCCCGTTCGTCCGGAAACACCATATATTTT,TRBV30,once,-,TRBJ1-3
CASSYGDRSGNTIYF,TGTGCCAGCAGTTACGGGGACAGGTCTGGAAACACCATATATTTT,TRBV6-5,-,TRBD1,TRBJ1-3
CASSPIITEKLFF,TGTGCCAGCTCACCAATCATTACTGAAAAACTGTTTTTT,TRBV18,-,-,TRBJ1-4
CARAMKDTDTQYF,TGTGCCAGGGCTATGAAGGATACAGATACGCAGTATTTT,TRBV10-3,-,-,TRBJ2-3
CASSPRVRIYEQYF,TGTGCCAGCAGCCCTAGGGTTCGCATCTACGAGCAGTACTTC,TRBV5-6,once,-,TRBJ2-7
CASSADRRNQPQHF,TGTGCCAGCAGTGCGGACAGGCGAAATCAGCCCCAGCATTTT,TRBV2,-,TRBD1,TRBJ1-5
CASSQDRTQGLPYYGYTF,TGCGCCAGCAGCCAAGATCGTACCCAGGGACTACCGTACTATGGCTACACCTTC,TRBV4-3,-,-,TRBJ1-2
CASSRLAGGETQYF,TGTGCCAGTAGTCGCCTAGCGGGAGGGGAGACCCAGTACTTC,TRBV19,-,TRBD2,TRBJ2-5
CASSSAAGGDTQYF,TGCGCCAGCAGCTCCGCAGCGGGAGGAGATACGCAGTATTTT,TRBV5-1,-,TRBD2,TRBJ2-3
CASTTDLKEQYF,TGTGCCAGCACCACTGACCTTAAGGAGCAGTACTTC,TRBV28,once,-,TRBJ2-7
CASSYSGLGTGELFF,TGTGCCAGCAGTTACTCGGGACTAGGCACCGGGGAGCTGTTTTTT,TRBV6-5,-,TRBD2,TRBJ2-2
CASRRPGQGTEAFF,TGTGCCAGCAGAAGACCCGGACAGGGCACTGAAGCTTTCTTT,TRBV7-2,-,TRBD1,TRBJ1-1
CASSDKQREGLTDTQYF,TGTGCCAGCAGTGATAAACAGCGGGAGGGCCTCACAGATACGCAGTATTTT,TRBV6-1,-,TRBD2,TRBJ2-3
CASRGLAVTGELFF,TGTGCCAGCAGGGGACTAGCGGTTACCGGGGAGCTGTTTTTT,TRBV6-1,-,TRBD2,TRBJ2-2
CASSFDRAEGYTF,TGTGCCAGCAGCTTCGACAGGGCGGAAGGCTACACCTTC,TRBV7-2,-,TRBD1,TRBJ1-2
CASSLTSLQQAFF,TGTGCCAGCAGCCTGACCTCATTACAACAAGCTTTCTTT,TRBV7-9,-,-,TRBJ1-1
CASSERPDYNEQFF,TGTGCCAGCAGTGAGCGACCCGACTACAATGAGCAGTTCTTC,TRBV6-4,-,-,TRBJ2-1
CASRSTGHQPQHF,TGTGCCAGCAGGTCCACAGGTCATCAGCCCCAGCATTTT,TRBV6-5,-,-,TRBJ1-5
CASSDGPNTEAFF,TGTGCCAGCAGTGACGGGCCGAACACTGAAGCTTTCTTT,TRBV27,-,-,TRBJ1-1
CASSSGVGGVGQPQHF,TGTGCCAGCAGTTCAGGCGTTGGGGGCGTGGGTCAGCCCCAGCATTTT,TRBV6-5,-,-,TRBJ1-5
CASGLVGRNSNQPQHF,TGTGCTAGTGGTTTGGTAGGACGGAATAGCAATCAGCCCCAGCATTTT,TRBV12-5,-,-,TRBJ1-5
CASSELVTRPVLTF,TGTGCCAGCAGCGAACTAGTAACCCGCCCCGTCCTGACTTTC,TRBV9,once,-,TRBJ2-6
CASSPAGIMNTGELFF,TGTGCCTCCTCCCCAGCGGGAATCATGAACACCGGGGAGCTGTTTTTT,TRBV28,-,TRBD2,TRBJ2-2
CATALLKGGEQYF,TGTGCCACCGCGCTTCTGAAAGGGGGAGAGCAGTACTTC,TRBV27,-,-,TRBJ2-7
CASSPYIRISGELFF,TGTGCCAGCAGCCCCTACATTAGAATCTCCGGGGAGCTGTTTTTT,TRBV7-9,-,-,TRBJ2-2
CSVVAGGPWDGYEQYF,TGCAGCGTTGTTGCGGGAGGTCCCTGGGACGGCTACGAGCAGTACTTC,TRBV29-1,-,TRBD2,TRBJ2-7
CASSFVDSSSYEQYF,TGCGCCAGCAGCTTCGTGGACAGTAGCTCCTACGAGCAGTACTTC,TRBV5-1,-,-,TRBJ2-7
CSVESFQGSREQYF,TGCAGCGTTGAAAGTTTCCAGGGTTCTAGGGAGCAGTACTTC,TRBV29-1,-,-,TRBJ2-7
CASSRQGAAGELFF,TGCGCCAGTAGTCGACAGGGGGCGGCCGGGGAGCTGTTTTTT,TRBV5-1,-,TRBD1,TRBJ2-2
CASSSGTSRYNEQFF,TGTGCCAGCAGTTCCGGGACTAGCAGATACAATGAGCAGTTCTTC,TRBV6-1,-,TRBD2,TRBJ2-1
CASSPTASYEQYF,TGTGCCAGCTCACCGACAGCCTCCTACGAGCAGTACTTC,TRBV18,-,-,TRBJ2-7
CASSIVGLGKESYEQYF,TGTGCCAGTAGTATCGTAGGACTGGGAAAGGAATCCTACGAGCAGTACTTC,TRBV19,-,-,TRBJ2-7
CASSYSRGVRGELFF,TGTGCCAGCAGTTACTCGAGAGGGGTCCGCGGGGAGCTGTTTTTT,TRBV6-5,-,-,TRBJ2-2
CAISEMGQGRNEQFF,TGTGCCATCAGTGAAATGGGACAGGGTCGAAATGAGCAGTTCTTC,TRBV10-3,-,TRBD1,TRBJ2-1
CASSNTGASTDTQYF,TGTGCCAGCTCAAATACAGGGGCCAGCACAGATACGCAGTATTTT,TRBV18,once,TRBD1,TRBJ2-3